Sequencing of this T cell receptor beta chain was carried out in a study of CD8+ T cells in alopecia areata. Study-level background: Female C3H/HeJ recipients aged about 7-11 weeks got skin from C3H/HeJ graft donors aged about 6-13 months that had spontaneous alopecia. Study results and limitations: Lesional scalp, especially alopecia totalis/universalis, showed higher clonality than normal scalp. Normal skin's resident alphabeta T cells are also sequenced in scalp samples.

In regard to this clone: Antigen specificity is unknown. Each gene name is a mouse one. The missing CDR3 end, 4 residues past where the read stops, is filled in from the germline J gene.

As the sequencing template, cDNA was produced by extracting RNA and reverse transcribing it. Method: immunoSEQ multiplex PCR; TCRdb's copy keeps in-frame clones and lacks some. The sample was found to contain more than 250,000 clones, and every one recurs. Trimming took 4 bases from V and 2 from J, leaving 15 bases between them. CDR3 length equals 15 residues. Per germline, CDR1 NSHNY and CDR2 SYGAGN. Separation of pooled cutaneous lymph node cells was by sorting with CD4, CD8alpha, NKG2D, NKG2ACE and other markers. This chain connects TRBV13-1 to TRBJ1-1; the D is unclear. The source material was CD4+ T cells sorted from a lymph node. The clonotype was recovered from a C3H/HeJ mouse with alopecia areata. For this strain, the MHC haplotype corresponds to H2-k. This chain's CDR3 is CASSPARRVNTEVFF. The covered CDR3 bases are TGTGCCAGCAGTCCCGCCAGGCGGGTTAACACA.